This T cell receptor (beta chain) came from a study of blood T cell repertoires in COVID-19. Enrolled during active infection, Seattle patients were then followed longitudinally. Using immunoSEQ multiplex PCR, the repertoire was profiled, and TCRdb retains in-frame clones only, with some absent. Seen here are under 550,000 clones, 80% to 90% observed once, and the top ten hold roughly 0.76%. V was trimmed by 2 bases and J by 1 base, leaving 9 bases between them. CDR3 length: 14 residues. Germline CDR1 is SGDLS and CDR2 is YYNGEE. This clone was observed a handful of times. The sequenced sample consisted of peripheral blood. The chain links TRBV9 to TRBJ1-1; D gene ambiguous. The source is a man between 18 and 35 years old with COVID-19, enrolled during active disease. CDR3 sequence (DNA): TGTGCCAGCAGCGTGAGTGGAGCGAACACTGAAGCTTTCTTT. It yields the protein CASSVSGANTEAFF.